Listed here are 8 T cell receptor beta chains from one sample, sequenced in a study of early T cells in non-severe SARS-CoV-2 infection. From the 5' RACE reads, TCRdb called clonotypes with MiXCR, one entry per CDR3 protein. Of about 23,000 distinct CDR3 sequences in the sample, roughly 5.3% were seen once. Sequencing used whole blood. Receptors were obtained from an adult who was a healthcare worker with PCR-confirmed SARS-CoV-2 infection or an uninfected control (not recorded which).

This clonotype is medium-sized. The rearrangement links TRBV28 to TRBJ2-7; no clear D. CDR3 length: 12 residues. The ends were cut back, 5 bases at V and 6 bases at J, with 11 bases in the middle. Per the germline V gene, CDR1 is MDHEN and CDR2 is SYDVKM. The CDR3 protein is CASSPTRPEQYF. The CDR3, as DNA: TGTGCCAGCAGTCCTACAAGGCCCGAGCAGTACTTC.

There are a few counts of this clonotype. The chain joins TRBV6-1 to TRBJ1-4; the match to TRBD1 covers 7 bases. With V trimmed by 8 bases and J by 3 bases, 9 bases remained unmatched. In germline, CDR1 is MNHNS, CDR2 SASEGT. The length of the CDR3 is 15 residues. The DNA of the CDR3 is TGTGCCAGCGCCCTAGGGGGGACAGCTAATGAAAAACTGTTTTTT. Translating gives CASALGGTANEKLFF.

The V call is TRBV18, the J call TRBJ1-4; D remains unclear. Trimming removed 5 bases at V and 8 bases at J, with 12 bases between. This CDR3 is built from 13 residues. Germline CDR1 is KGHSH and CDR2 is LQKENI. This CDR3 is CASSYYEDEKLFF. DNA of the CDR3: TGTGCCAGCTCATACTACGAAGACGAAAAACTGTTTTTT.

V and J are TRBV20-1 and TRBJ1-2; D ambiguous. Germline CDR1 and CDR2: DFQATT and SNEGSKA (reference sequence). The CDR3 runs 10 residues. Between the trimmed V and J ends, which lost 5 bases and 2 bases, there was a span of 3 bases. CDR3 in DNA: TGCAGTGCTGGGAACTATGGCTACACCTTC. Translated: CSAGNYGYTF.

By share of the sample, this clonotype is medium-sized. The genes are TRBV5-6 and TRBJ2-7, with D maybe TRBD2 (5 bases). The germline V and J ends were trimmed by 4 bases and 7 bases, with 9 bases remaining between them. The CDR3 is made up of 11 amino acids. Germline V gene data show CDR1 as SGHDT and CDR2 as YYEEEE. In DNA form, the CDR3 reads TGTGCCAGCAGCGTCACGGGGGAGCAGTACTTC. It codes for CASSVTGEQYF. Together with reference TRBV5-6 and TRBJ2-7, the CDR3 gives the full variable domain: DAGVTQSPTHLIKTRGQQVTLRCSPKSGHDTVSWYQQALGQGPQFIFQYYEEEERQRGNFPDRFSGHQFPNYSSELNVNALLLGDSALYLCASSVTGEQYFGPGTRLTVT.

This clonotype appeared a few times. The rearrangement links TRBV9 to TRBJ2-7, with 7 bases aligning to TRBD1. Germline V CDR1 and CDR2: SGDLS, YYNGEE. CDR3 length: 15 residues. With V trimmed by 0 bases and J by 0 bases, 3 bases remained unmatched. The CDR3 DNA reads as TGTGCCAGCAGCGTAGAAGGGGGCTCCTCCTACGAGCAGTACTTC. Amino acids: CASSVEGGSSYEQYF.

This clonotype was detected ten times or more. V and J are TRBV7-6 and TRBJ1-5; 10 bases match TRBD1. Trimming took 5 bases from V and 3 from J; bases not matched to a gene: 4. The CDR3 totals 15 residues. CDR1 and CDR2 (germline): SGHVS, FNYEAQ. CDR3 DNA: TGTGCCAGCAGCCGGACAGGGGGGCCCAATCAGCCCCAGCATTTT. The encoded protein is CASSRTGGPNQPQHF.

This clonotype has a count of ten or more. The chain recombines TRBV30 with TRBJ2-3, with a weak D call TRBD2 (6 bases). The germline CDR1 and CDR2 sequences are GTSNPN and SVGIG (reference sequence). The CDR3 runs to 13 residues. V was cut by 0 bases and J by 5 bases, with 9 bases left in between. CDR3 bases: TGTGCCTGGAGTGTAAGGAGGGGAGATACGCAGTATTTT. Protein: CAWSVRRGDTQYF.